This TCR beta chain was documented in a study of CXCR4 blockade with PD-1 therapy in pancreatic cancer (dated by TCRdb to the late 2010s). Broadly, across the study: The study analyzed resected pancreatic ductal adenocarcinoma using multiplex immunohistochemistry and TCRbeta immunosequencing, along with ex vivo slice culture to test PD-1 and CXCR4 blockade. To assess intratumoral heterogeneity, two geographically distinct regions from each of five or six tumors were TCR-sequenced. Here is what the overall study found, with its caveats: Tumors had clonal expansion, with a mean productive clonality of 0.14 compared with roughly 0.05 in healthy blood, yet clonality showed no correlation with survival. Because only TCRbeta chains were sequenced, true antigen-specificity overlap among convergent dominant clones remained unconfirmed while awaiting paired alpha-beta single-cell sequencing. The frequency of each amino acid clone correlated strongly with the number of distinct nucleotide rearrangements encoding that clone, suggesting convergent selection driven by common tumor antigens.

V is pared back by 5 bases and J by 10 bases, with 20 bases lying between the germline termini. The CDR3 covers 15 residues, taking in both the cysteine and the phenylalanine. Only CDR3 DNA remains: 45 bases, in frame from the first base. From the germline V gene, CDR1 is MDHEN and CDR2 is SYDVKM. None of the patients whose archived tumor blocks were used had received neoadjuvant therapy prior to resection. In the preserved-tissue arm, the study used approximately 32 surgical resection samples taken from over 20 pancreatic ductal adenocarcinoma patients who had not previously been treated. DNA for the resection arm was extracted from ten 5-micron curls of FFPE tumor cut next to the multiplex immunohistochemistry slide. This clone is a singleton in its sample. Its cognate antigen has yet to be identified. No clone much larger than this one lies a single base away; base qualities are absent. TCRbeta CDR3 regions were immunosequenced from extracted DNA using the immunoSEQ Assay at Adaptive Biotechnologies. Turning to the authors' computational methods: To quantify the absolute abundance of each unique TCRbeta CDR3, sequences were collapsed and filtered. Clonality was calculated as 1 minus Pielou's evenness, with only productive in-frame rearrangements included in the computation. For regional overlap, the top 100 nucleotide rearrangements were followed across paired samples, and the Morisita index was used to compare paired samples against unrelated samples. The immunoSEQ Rearrangement Details tool was used to assess convergence of nucleotide rearrangements onto identical amino acid sequences. Drawn from immuneACCESS, this table holds only the in-frame rearrangements with V and J called that TCRdb kept. Clones are partly lost; checked studies trace under half to an unresolved V gene and leave the rest unexplained. The DNA was the basis for D and trimming; V, J and clone size are from that table. The sample records some 16,000 clones, roughly 72% of which are singletons. About 5.5% of the sample is taken by the ten largest.

The V and J genes are TRBV28 and TRBJ1-4, and the D gene may be TRBD1, 5 bases matching. The sequence was obtained from a human donor with pancreatic ductal adenocarcinoma. The sequencing sample was made of tumor tissue. The CDR3 is CASSPGDRGRGKLFF. The bases read TGTGCCAGCAGTCCGGGGGACCGCGGGCGCGGAAAACTGTTTTTT.